This TCR beta chain was recovered during a study of OX40 agonist ivuxolimab in advanced cancers. Study-level information: Ivuxolimab, an agonist antibody against OX40 (CD134), was given to patients. Under the entry rules, prior anti-PD-1, anti-PD-L1 or anti-CTLA-4 therapy was allowed, and approximately 40% had some.

Repertoires were generated with immunoSEQ multiplex PCR, while TCRdb's copy carries only in-frame clones and drops some. The sample lists some 140,000 clones, about 93% occurring once. Findings and caveats of the study: CD4+ and CD8+ blood T cells expanded clonally by week 6 at 0.1 to 3.0 mg/kg.

A remark on this clone: Antigen: not known.

The V gene end was trimmed by 2 bases and the J gene end by 0 bases; junction bases not matched to a gene: 7. Germline values: CDR1 LNHDA, CDR2 SQIVND (reference sequence). The CDR3 sequence is 17 residues long. The J gene is TRBJ1-3, the V gene TRBV19; the match to TRBD1 covers 7 bases. The source of this sequence is an adult with an advanced solid tumor such as melanoma, head and neck, liver or kidney cancer. The sequences come from CD4+ or CD8+ T cells sorted from blood, collected in a trial of the OX40 agonist ivuxolimab. The CDR3 reads CASSISGQDFSGNTIYF. In DNA, the CDR3 is TGTGCCAGTAGTATAAGCGGACAGGATTTCTCTGGAAACACCATATATTTT.